The 16 T cell receptor beta chains reported below all come from one sample, sequenced in a study of cytomegalovirus exposure and HLA in healthy donors (dated by TCRdb to the late 2010s). Receptor libraries were prepared by the immunoSEQ multiplex PCR assay. For the multiplex PCR, a mixture combining 60 forward primers for TCR Vbeta segments and 13 reverse primers for TCR Jbeta segments was used. TCRdb provides this immuneACCESS table in a form limited to in-frame rearrangements. Some clones are lacking; in checked studies, under half of them reflect an unresolved V gene, and why the rest are absent is not known. The sample table on file contains approximately 30,000 clones. Of the sample, around 3.5% falls within the top ten clones. The sequenced sample was PBMCs. These receptors were collected from a woman in her forties in good health and CMV-seropositive.

J is TRBJ2-7 and V is TRBV7-3, with D perhaps matching TRBD2 (6 bases). Between the trimmed V and J ends, which lost 2 bases and 4 bases, there was a span of 15 bases. Germline V gives CDR1 SGHTA, CDR2 FQGTGA. The CDR3 consists of 15 residues. The DNA of the CDR3 is TGTGCCAGCAGCTTAGAACCGGGAGTCGGGTACGAGCAGTACTTC. Protein product: CASSLEPGVGYEQYF. Together with reference TRBV7-3 and TRBJ2-7, the CDR3 gives the full variable domain: GAGVSQTPSNKVTEKGKYVELRCDPISGHTALYWYRQSLGQGPEFLIYFQGTGAADDSGLPNDRFFAVRPEGSVSTLKIQRTERGDSAVYLCASSLEPGVGYEQYFGPGTRLTVT.

The V and J genes are TRBV28 and TRBJ1-2; 10 nucleotides agree with TRBD1. The CDR3 totals 14 residues. Germline loops: CDR1 MDHEN, CDR2 SYDVKM. The junction had 7 bases not matched to a gene; V was cut back by 5 bases and J by 7 bases. The CDR3 DNA is TGTGCCAGCAGTACGACAGGGGGCGAAATTGGCTACACCTTC. It codes for CASSTTGGEIGYTF.

The chain joins TRBV27 to TRBJ2-7, with D perhaps TRBD1 (6 bases). From germline, CDR1 is MNHEY and CDR2 SMNVEV (reference sequence). The ends were cut back, 2 bases at V and 7 bases at J, with 21 bases in the middle. CDR3 size: 16 residues. CDR3 amino acids: CASSLTGQGVKVEQYF. DNA for the CDR3: TGTGCCAGCAGTTTAACAGGGCAGGGAGTCAAAGTGGAGCAGTACTTC.

The V gene is TRBV30, the J gene TRBJ2-5; no clear D gene. Trimming took 0 bases from V and 5 from J, leaving 4 bases between them. CDR3 length equals 11 residues. Germline V lookup: CDR1 GTSNPN, CDR2 SVGIG (reference sequence). The CDR3 is CAWSVLETQYF. The DNA for the CDR3 is TGTGCCTGGAGTGTACTTGAGACCCAGTACTTC.

J is TRBJ2-7 and V is TRBV7-9; tentative D call: TRBD2 (6 bases). In germline, CDR1 is SEHNR, CDR2 FQNEAQ (reference sequence). Trimming stripped 1 base from V and 7 bases from J, with 23 bases between. This CDR3 has 17 residues. As DNA, the CDR3 is TGTGCCAGCAGCTTAGGGGCGGGTGGGGCGGCCCGGGGGGAGCAGTACTTC. This gives the protein CASSLGAGGAARGEQYF.

The V and J genes are TRBV4-1 and TRBJ1-5, with a tentative D call TRBD1 (6 bases). The CDR3 consists of 14 residues. With 6 bases removed from V and 0 bases from J, the gap between germline ends came to 9 bases. Germline CDR1 is MGHRA and CDR2 is YSYEKL. CDR3 sequence (DNA): TGCGCCAGCAGTCGGACAGATAGCAATCAGCCCCAGCATTTT. The encoded protein is CASSRTDSNQPQHF.

The V call is TRBV4-3, the J call TRBJ1-4; tentative D call: TRBD1 (6 bases). This CDR3 is 17 amino acids long. CDR1 is LGHNA and CDR2 is YSLEER in the germline V gene. The V end lost 0 bases, the J end lost 8 bases, and 19 bases lay between the germline ends. The chain's CDR3 is CASSQDPLTGPGEKLFF. The CDR3 DNA reads as TGCGCCAGCAGCCAAGATCCCTTGACAGGCCCCGGCGAAAAACTGTTTTTT.

The rearrangement joins TRBV9 to TRBJ2-1; maybe TRBD1 (5 bases). The V gene lost 4 bases and the J gene lost 6 bases, with 14 bases spanning the gap. This CDR3 has 14 amino acids. Germline CDR1 reads SGDLS; CDR2 reads YYNGEE. CDR3 nucleotide sequence: TGTGCCAGCAGCCCCCCCCGAAGGGGCAATGAGCAGTTCTTC. This gives the protein CASSPPRRGNEQFF.

The chain recombines TRBV5-1 with TRBJ1-3, with D unclear. Germline values: CDR1 SGHRS, CDR2 YFSETQ. The CDR3 length is 15 residues. V dropped 0 bases and J dropped 3 bases, with 10 bases sitting between them. CDR3 amino acids: CASSLAPGYGNTIYF. For the CDR3, the DNA is TGCGCCAGCAGCTTGGCACCAGGATATGGAAACACCATATATTTT.

The gene calls are TRBV4-2 and TRBJ2-7; the D gene is possibly TRBD2 (6 bases). CDR1 LGHNA and CDR2 YNFKEQ come from the germline V gene. The V gene lost 0 bases and the J gene lost 3 bases, with 6 bases spanning the gap. The CDR3 sequence is 13 residues long. Here the CDR3 reads CASSQEGGYEQYF. The CDR3 DNA is TGTGCCAGCAGCCAAGAGGGGGGCTACGAGCAGTACTTC.

The chain joins TRBV6-5 to TRBJ2-7, with 8 nucleotides matching TRBD1. After removal of 5 bases from V and 3 bases from J, the junction contained 9 bases not matched to a gene. The CDR3 is 15 amino acids. The germline gives CDR1 MNHEY, CDR2 SVGAGI. This CDR3 reads CASSPQTGAVYEQYF. The CDR3 DNA reads TGTGCCAGCAGTCCTCAGACAGGGGCGGTCTACGAGCAGTACTTC.

In nucleotides, the CDR3 is TGTGCCATCAGTGAGGGGGCGCGGTATGGCTACACCTTC. It specifies CAISEGARYGYTF. The gene calls are TRBV10-3 and TRBJ1-2, with a tentative D call TRBD1 (5 bases). Per germline, CDR1 ENHRY and CDR2 SYGVKD. V was cut by 2 bases and J by 5 bases, with 9 bases left in between. The CDR3 is made up of 13 amino acids.

V and J are TRBV18 and TRBJ2-5; D possibly corresponds to TRBD2 (5 bases). Germline values: CDR1 KGHSH, CDR2 LQKENI. The CDR3 has 17 residues. V was trimmed by 5 bases and J by 9 bases, leaving 28 bases between them. This CDR3 reads CASSSRERLGRVEAQYF. The CDR3 coding sequence is TGTGCCAGCTCATCAAGGGAGCGTCTTGGCCGTGTGGAGGCCCAGTACTTC.

The chain joins TRBV27 to TRBJ1-1, with 8 bases that match TRBD1. Trimming removed 2 bases from V and 4 bases from J; junction bases left unmatched: 9. The CDR3 sequence is 16 residues long. The germline gives CDR1 MNHEY, CDR2 SMNVEV (reference sequence). CDR3: CASSLAQGARSTEAFF. The CDR3 DNA is TGTGCCAGCAGTTTAGCCCAGGGGGCGCGGAGCACTGAAGCTTTCTTT.

The chain combines TRBV10-3 with TRBJ1-2, with D maybe TRBD1 (5 bases). The ends were cut back, 0 bases at V and 8 bases at J, with 13 bases in the middle. CDR3 length: 14 residues. Germline values: CDR1 ENHRY, CDR2 SYGVKD. CDR3 in DNA: TGTGCCATCAGTGAGTCGGGCAGGGCGAGAGGCTACACCTTC. This codes for CAISESGRARGYTF.

V gene TRBV5-4 combines with J gene TRBJ1-1; no clear D gene. The V and J ends lost 2 bases and 6 bases respectively, with 14 bases between them. The CDR3 sequence is 14 residues long. CDR1 and CDR2 from the germline V gene are SGHNT and YYREEE (reference sequence). DNA for the CDR3: TGTGCCAGCAGCTTCGTCTCGGGAGGGCCTGAAGCTTTCTTT. It encodes CASSFVSGGPEAFF.